This TCR beta chain stems from a study of blood T cell repertoires in COVID-19. Study-wide context: Samples taken during acute and convalescent COVID-19 were collected in the United States, Italy and Spain.

This clone was observed once. In the authors' workflow: It was from reference gene primer amplification that nucleated cell counts were estimated. Measured with immunoSEQ multiplex PCR; TCRdb has only the in-frame clones, and not every one. V and J calls and clone size follow that table, whereas D and trimming were derived from the DNA. The repertoire holds just under 65,000 clones, with about 80% as singletons. The sample taken for sequencing was peripheral blood. The receptor's source is a woman of 80 years or more with acute or convalescent COVID-19.

Here the CDR3 DNA reads TGTGCCAGCGAGAGGGACAGGGGCGAGGAAAAACTGTTTTTT. Protein product: CASERDRGEEKLFF. J is TRBJ1-4 and V is TRBV18; TRBD1 agrees at 10 bases. Germline lookup yields CDR1 KGHSH and CDR2 LQKENI. The length of the CDR3 is 14 residues. V was clipped by 8 bases and J by 8 bases; unmatched bases: 8.